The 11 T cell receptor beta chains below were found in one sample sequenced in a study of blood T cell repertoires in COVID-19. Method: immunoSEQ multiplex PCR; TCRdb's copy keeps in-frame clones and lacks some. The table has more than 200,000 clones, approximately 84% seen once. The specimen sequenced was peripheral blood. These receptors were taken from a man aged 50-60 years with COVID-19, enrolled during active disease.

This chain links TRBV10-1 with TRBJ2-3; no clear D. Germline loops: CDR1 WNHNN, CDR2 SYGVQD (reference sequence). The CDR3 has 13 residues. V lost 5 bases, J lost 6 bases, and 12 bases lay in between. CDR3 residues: CASSPSGVDTQYF. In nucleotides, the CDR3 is TGCGCCAGCAGTCCTTCGGGTGTGGATACGCAGTATTTT.

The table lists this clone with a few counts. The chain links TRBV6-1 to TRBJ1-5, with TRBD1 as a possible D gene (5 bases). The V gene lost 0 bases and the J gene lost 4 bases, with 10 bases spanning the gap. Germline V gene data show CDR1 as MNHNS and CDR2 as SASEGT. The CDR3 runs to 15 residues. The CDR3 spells CASSEAGQQNQPQHF. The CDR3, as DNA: TGTGCCAGCAGTGAAGCGGGGCAGCAGAATCAGCCCCAGCATTTT.

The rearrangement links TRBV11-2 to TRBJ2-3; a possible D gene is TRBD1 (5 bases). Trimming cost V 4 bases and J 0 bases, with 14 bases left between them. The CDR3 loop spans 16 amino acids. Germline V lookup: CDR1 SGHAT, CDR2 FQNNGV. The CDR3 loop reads CASSSRTTASTDTQYF. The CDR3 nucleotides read TGTGCCAGCAGCTCTAGGACAACAGCCAGCACAGATACGCAGTATTTT.

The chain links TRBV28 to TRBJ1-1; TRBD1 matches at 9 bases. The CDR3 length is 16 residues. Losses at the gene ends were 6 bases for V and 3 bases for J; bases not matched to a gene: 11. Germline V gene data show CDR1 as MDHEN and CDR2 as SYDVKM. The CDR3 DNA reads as TGTGCCAGCAGCCTACCCACAGGGGGCTTTTACACTGAAGCTTTCTTT. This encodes CASSLPTGGFYTEAFF.

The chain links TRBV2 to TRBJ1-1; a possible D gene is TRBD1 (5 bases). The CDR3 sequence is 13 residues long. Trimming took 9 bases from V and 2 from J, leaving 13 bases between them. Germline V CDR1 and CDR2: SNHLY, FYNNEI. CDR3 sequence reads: CASTDRANTEAFF. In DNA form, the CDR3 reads TGTGCCAGTACCGACAGAGCCAACACTGAAGCTTTCTTT.

The CDR3 reads CASSLQGAWGNQPQHF. DNA for the CDR3: TGTGCCAGCAGTTTGCAGGGGGCCTGGGGCAATCAGCCCCAGCATTTT. The chain recombines TRBV27 with TRBJ1-5, with 8 bases matching TRBD1. V was clipped by 3 bases and J by 2 bases; unmatched bases: 6. CDR3 length: 16 residues. Germline CDR1 and CDR2: MNHEY and SMNVEV (reference sequence).

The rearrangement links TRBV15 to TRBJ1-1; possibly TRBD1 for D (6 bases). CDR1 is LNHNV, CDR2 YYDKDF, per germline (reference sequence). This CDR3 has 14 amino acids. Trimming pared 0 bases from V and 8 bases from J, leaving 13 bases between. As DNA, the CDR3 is TGTGCCACCAGCAGAGATCGAGACAGGACCGAAGCTTTCTTT. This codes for CATSRDRDRTEAFF.

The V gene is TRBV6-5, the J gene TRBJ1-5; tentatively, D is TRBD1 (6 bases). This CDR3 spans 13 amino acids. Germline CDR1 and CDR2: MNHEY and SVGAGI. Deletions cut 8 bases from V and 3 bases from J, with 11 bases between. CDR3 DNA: TGTGCCAGCGCTTGGGACACCAATCAGCCCCAGCATTTT. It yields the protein CASAWDTNQPQHF.

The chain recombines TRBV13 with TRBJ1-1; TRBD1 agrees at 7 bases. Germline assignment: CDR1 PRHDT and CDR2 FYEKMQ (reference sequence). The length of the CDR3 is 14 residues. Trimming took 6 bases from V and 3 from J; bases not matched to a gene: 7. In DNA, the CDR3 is TGTGCCAGCAGGTTACAGGGGTCCTACACTGAAGCTTTCTTT. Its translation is CASRLQGSYTEAFF.

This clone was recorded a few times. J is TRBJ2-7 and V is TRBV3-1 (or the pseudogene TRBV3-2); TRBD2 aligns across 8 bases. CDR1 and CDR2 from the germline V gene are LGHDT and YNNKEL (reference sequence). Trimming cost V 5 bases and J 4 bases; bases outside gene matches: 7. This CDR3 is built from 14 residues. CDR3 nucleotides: TGTGCCAGCAGCACCGGGACTAGGGGATACGAGCAGTACTTC. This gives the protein CASSTGTRGYEQYF.

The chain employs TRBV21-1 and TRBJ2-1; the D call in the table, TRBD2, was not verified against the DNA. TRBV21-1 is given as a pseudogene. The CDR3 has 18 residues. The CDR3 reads CASSKGGLDLTLLNEQFF. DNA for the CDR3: TGTGCCAGCAGCAAGGGGGGACTAGATTTAACCCTTCTCAATGAGCAGTTCTTC.